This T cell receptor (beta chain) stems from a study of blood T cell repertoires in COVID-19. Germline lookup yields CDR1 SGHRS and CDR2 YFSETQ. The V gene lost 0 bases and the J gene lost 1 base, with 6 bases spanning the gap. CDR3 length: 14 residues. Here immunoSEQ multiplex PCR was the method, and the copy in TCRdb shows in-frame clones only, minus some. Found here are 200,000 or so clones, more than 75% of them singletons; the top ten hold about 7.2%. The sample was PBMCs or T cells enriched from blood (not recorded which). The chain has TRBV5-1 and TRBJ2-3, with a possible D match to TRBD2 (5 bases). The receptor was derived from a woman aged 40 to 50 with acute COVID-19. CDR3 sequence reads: CASSLGRGTDTQYF. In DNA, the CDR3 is TGCGCCAGCAGCTTGGGGCGGGGCACAGATACGCAGTATTTT.